The 16 T cell receptor beta chains below come from one sample, sequenced in a study of T-cell memory formation after mild COVID-19. TCRdb used MiXCR to reprocess the 5' RACE reads, holding one entry per CDR3 protein. The profile shows under 35,000 distinct CDR3 sequences, around 6.8% of them singletons. The sequencing input was PBMCs or a T cell subset sorted from them (not recorded which). The receptor set was obtained from an adult woman who had mild COVID-19 (a few samples of this study predate the infection). Cell type and time point are not known.

This clonotype was seen at least ten times. The chain uses TRBV2 and TRBJ2-1, with a possible D match to TRBD1 (5 bases). The CDR3 is 11 residues long. Germline values: CDR1 SNHLY, CDR2 FYNNEI. Trimming shortened V by 6 bases and J by 9 bases, and 9 bases separated the two germline ends. CDR3 loop: CASSQGAEQFF. CDR3 DNA sequence: TGTGCCAGCAGCCAGGGTGCTGAGCAGTTCTTC.

Many counts were recorded for this clonotype. V and J are TRBV9 and TRBJ1-1, with D unclear. The germline V and J ends were trimmed by 0 bases and 0 bases, with 6 bases remaining between them. The V gene's germline CDR1 is SGDLS and CDR2 YYNGEE. This CDR3 spans 14 amino acids. CDR3 sequence reads: CASSVVGMNTEAFF. The CDR3 nucleotides read TGTGCCAGCAGCGTAGTAGGAATGAACACTGAAGCTTTCTTT.

This clonotype was detected ten times or more. This rearrangement joins TRBV18 to TRBJ2-5; D not certain. V was shortened by 1 base and J by 1 base, with 4 bases between the two germline ends. Looked up from germline, CDR1 is KGHSH and CDR2 is LQKENI. CDR3 length: 13 residues. The CDR3 DNA follows: TGTGCCAGCTCACCACAGATCCAAGAGACCCAGTACTTC. As protein: CASSPQIQETQYF.

There are many counts of this clonotype. J is TRBJ1-6 and V is TRBV20-1; 9 bases match TRBD1. V shed 6 bases, J shed 7 bases, and the junction held 7 bases outside the gene matches. Looked up from germline, CDR1 is DFQATT and CDR2 is SNEGSKA (reference sequence). The CDR3 runs to 14 residues. The CDR3 loop reads CSATGGTRNSPLHF. The CDR3 DNA is TGCAGTGCGACAGGGGGGACGAGAAATTCACCCCTCCACTTT.

The rearrangement joins TRBV7-9 to TRBJ2-1, with 9 bases lining up with TRBD1. V dropped 5 bases and J dropped 8; count of bases not matched to a gene: 10. CDR1 SEHNR and CDR2 FQNEAQ come from the germline V gene (reference sequence). The CDR3 consists of 15 residues. CDR3 loop: CASSRPGQGSDEQFF. The CDR3 DNA reads as TGTGCCAGCAGCCGACCGGGACAGGGTAGCGATGAGCAGTTCTTC. The variable domain in full, with the rest retrieved from reference TRBV7-9 and TRBJ2-1, is DTGVSQNPRHKITKRGQNVTFRCDPISEHNRLYWYRQTLGQGPEFLTYFQNEAQLEKSRLLSDRFSAERPKGSFSTLEIQRTEQGDSAMYLCASSRPGQGSDEQFFGPGTRLTVL.

This chain connects TRBV29-1 to TRBJ2-7, with a tentative D call TRBD1 (5 bases). The V gene's germline CDR1 is SQVTM and CDR2 ANQGSEA. V was pared by 5 bases and J by 1 base, with 6 bases between. The CDR3 is made up of 11 amino acids. The CDR3 loop reads CSVTGSYEQYF. The CDR3 DNA follows: TGCAGCGTTACAGGTTCCTACGAGCAGTACTTC.

This clonotype was seen at least ten times. The CDR3: CASSVRIQQFF. The CDR3 DNA reads as TGTGCCAGCAGCGTACGGATCCAGCAGTTCTTC. This chain links TRBV7-8 with TRBJ2-1; D gene ambiguous. The CDR3 consists of 11 residues. V lost 5 bases to trimming and J lost 11 bases, with 10 bases between them. Germline-derived CDR1 and CDR2 are SGHVS and FQNEAQ.

This clonotype was seen many times. This chain's CDR3 is CSARATASYEQYF. The DNA of the CDR3 is TGCAGTGCTAGAGCAACAGCCTCCTACGAGCAGTACTTC. The genes are TRBV20-1 and TRBJ2-7; D gene unclear. This CDR3 is built from 13 residues. Trimming removed 1 base at V and 0 bases at J, with 7 bases between. The V gene's germline CDR1 is DFQATT and CDR2 SNEGSKA (reference sequence).

Many counts were recorded for this clonotype. The chain joins TRBV7-3 to TRBJ2-2; maybe TRBD2 (5 bases). This CDR3 has 17 residues. Trimming took 5 bases from V and 1 from J, leaving 17 bases between them. Per the germline V gene, CDR1 is SGHTA and CDR2 is FQGTGA. CDR3 protein: CASSPTPSGGNTGELFF. The CDR3 DNA sequence: TGTGCCAGCAGCCCCACGCCCTCTGGAGGGAACACCGGGGAGCTGTTTTTT.

This clonotype was seen ten or more times. The chain employs TRBV19 and TRBJ2-5; TRBD2 aligns across 13 bases. Germline loops: CDR1 LNHDA, CDR2 SQIVND (reference sequence). This CDR3 comprises 14 residues. With V trimmed by 7 bases and J by 5 bases, 4 bases remained unmatched. The CDR3 nucleotides are TGTGCCAGTACGACTAGCGGGAGGCACGAGACCCAGTACTTC. It yields the protein CASTTSGRHETQYF.

This clonotype showed up many times. This rearrangement joins TRBV24-1 to TRBJ1-1, with TRBD1 matching 7 bases. Germline CDR1 KGHDR, CDR2 SFDVKD. The CDR3 contains 13 residues. The ends lost 2 bases at V and 4 bases at J; junction bases unmatched: 0. CDR3 region: CATSDWDSTEAFF. As DNA, the CDR3 is TGTGCCACCAGTGATTGGGACAGCACTGAAGCTTTCTTT.

In this sample, this clonotype turned up many times. The chain couples TRBV12-3 or TRBV12-4 to TRBJ2-2; TRBD2 might be the D (5 bases). This CDR3 contains 14 residues. V was shortened by 2 bases and J by 3 bases, with 7 bases between the two germline ends. The CDR3, as DNA: TGTGCCAGCAGTTTAATTAGCGACACCGGGGAGCTGTTTTTT. Protein: CASSLISDTGELFF.

In this sample, this clonotype turned up many times. The CDR3 loop is CASSRGNGGREDQSSTDTQYF. Here the CDR3 DNA reads TGCGCCAGCAGTCGGGGCAATGGTGGGCGGGAGGACCAGTCGTCCACAGATACGCAGTATTTT. The chain is built from TRBV23-1 and TRBJ2-3, with 8 bases fitting TRBD2. TRBV23-1 counts as an open reading frame of uncertain function. This CDR3 is built from 21 residues. Unmatched junction bases numbered 23, after V lost 4 bases and J lost 2 bases.

This clonotype has at least ten counts. This chain joins TRBV12-3 or TRBV12-4 and TRBJ1-6, with 8 nucleotides matching TRBD1. J lost 9 bases, V lost 2 bases, and 6 bases had no gene match. The CDR3 covers 15 residues. The CDR3 spells CASSLRQGASSPLHF. The CDR3 DNA reads as TGTGCCAGCAGTTTACGTCAGGGGGCTAGTTCACCCCTCCACTTT.

This clonotype was picked up many times. This sequence joins TRBV7-9 and TRBJ2-6; weak D call: TRBD2 (5 bases). The CDR3 is 13 amino acids. The germline V and J ends were trimmed by 8 bases and 6 bases, with 11 bases remaining between them. Germline loops: CDR1 SEHNR, CDR2 FQNEAQ (reference sequence). Here the CDR3 DNA reads TGTGCCAGCCCTACCGGGGAGGCCAACGTCCTGACTTTC. Translated, it gives CASPTGEANVLTF.

Many counts were recorded for this clonotype. The J gene is TRBJ1-5, the V gene TRBV12-3 or TRBV12-4, with a weak D call TRBD1 (6 bases). This CDR3 spans 15 amino acids. V was clipped by 5 bases and J by 0 bases, with 11 bases between them. DNA for the CDR3: TGTGCCAGCAGTCCCACCAGGGGTAGCAATCAGCCCCAGCATTTT. This encodes CASSPTRGSNQPQHF.